This T cell receptor beta chain was recovered during a study of preoperative IRX-2 immunotherapy in early breast cancer (dated by TCRdb to about 2019). A word on this clone: The clone's antigen remains unknown. Qualities for individual bases were not recorded, and no much larger clone is one base off.

Taken from cysteine to phenylalanine, the CDR3 has 14 residues. The CDR3 DNA has 42 bases and is translated from base 1. Based on the germline V gene (reference sequence), the CDR1 and CDR2 sequences are GTSNPN and SVGIG. Here V drops 0 bases and J drops 7 bases, and the junction holds 8 bases not matched to any gene. Libraries were constructed by the immunoSEQ multiplex PCR assay. Drawn from immuneACCESS, this table holds only the in-frame rearrangements with V and J called that TCRdb kept. Clones are partly lost; checked studies trace under half to an unresolved V gene and leave the rest unexplained. Within this sample are roughly 62,000 clones, with around 94% of them counted one time only. Under 2% of the sample rests with the top ten. The treatment or condition label of this sample denotes: preoperative locoregional IRX-2 cytokine immunotherapy. The samples were obtained from a phase Ib study that tested preoperative, locoregional IRX-2 cytokine immunotherapy designed to prime immune responses. Patients with early-stage breast cancer who were given IRX-2 before surgery served as donors.

The clonotype comes from a human donor with breast cancer. Recombination connected TRBV30 to TRBJ1-2; 7 of the junction bases match TRBD1. Sampling was performed from a patient treated with IRX-2 immunotherapy. The nucleotide sequence reads TGTGCCTGGAGTGTACGAGACAGGGCCTCTGGCTACACCTTC. This codes for CAWSVRDRASGYTF.